This T cell receptor beta chain stems from a study of Graves' ophthalmopathy and Graves' hyperthyroidism. Findings of the study overall: Separation of ophthalmopathy from stable hyperthyroidism was achieved by a 13-signature model, at 85% to 90% sensitivity and approximately 84% specificity.

To note about this clonotype: Its antigen is still unknown.

RNA transcripts provided the template for amplifying TCR beta CDR3 regions. Following a first-round RT-PCR that used HTBI primers, a second-round multiplex PCR was carried out. Via MiXCR, TCRdb re-called the multiplex PCR reads, giving one row per CDR3 protein. The repertoire holds 600,000 to 700,000 distinct CDR3 sequences, with about two fifths as singletons. Clinical symptoms and serum thyroxine were used for diagnosis; TRAb, thyroid ultrasound and orbital computed tomography were also relied on. The germline V and J ends were trimmed by 8 bases and 0 bases, with 10 bases remaining between them. From germline, CDR1 is SQVTM and CDR2 ANQGSEA. There are 12 residues in the CDR3.

This TCR was recovered from an adult man with Graves' ophthalmopathy. The sample comprised peripheral blood. The chain carries TRBV29-1 and TRBJ1-2; D is uncertain. The CDR3 DNA is TGCAGCTTGGAGGTGCCTAACTATGGCTACACCTTC. Protein product: CSLEVPNYGYTF.